The 21 T cell receptor beta chains presented below share a single source sample, sequenced in a study of T cell changes during pregnancy in multiple sclerosis. Sequencing was performed with immunoSEQ multiplex PCR; in TCRdb, only in-frame clones are kept and a portion is missing. The sample carries about 13,000 clones, approximately 91% recorded once. The sample consisted of CD8+ T cells from peripheral blood mononuclear cells, taken in the first trimester of pregnancy. The origin of the receptors is a female donor with multiple sclerosis, enrolled in a pregnancy study.

The V gene is TRBV2, the J gene TRBJ2-3, with D possibly being TRBD2 (6 bases). Germline lookup yields CDR1 SNHLY and CDR2 FYNNEI. V lost 8 bases, J lost 11 bases, and 14 bases lay in between. This CDR3 has 11 residues. The CDR3 loop reads CASLRDYVQYF. For the CDR3, the DNA is TGTGCCAGCTTGCGGGATTACGTGCAGTATTTT.

The rearrangement joins TRBV7-6 to TRBJ2-7, with 9 bases that match TRBD1. J was trimmed by 3 bases and V by 7 bases; bases with no gene match: 7. CDR1 SGHVS and CDR2 FNYEAQ come from the germline V gene. The CDR3 covers 14 residues. As DNA, the CDR3 is TGTGCCAGCAAACTCCGGGACAGGGACTACGAGCAGTACTTC. It yields the protein CASKLRDRDYEQYF.

The V and J genes are TRBV10-3 and TRBJ2-7, with TRBD1 identical over 7 bases. The ends lost 0 bases at V and 2 bases at J; junction bases unmatched: 7. CDR3 length: 16 residues. Germline CDR1 ENHRY, CDR2 SYGVKD. CDR3 nucleotides: TGTGCCATCAGTGAGTCGACGAGACAGGGTCCCTACGAGCAGTACTTC. Protein sequence: CAISESTRQGPYEQYF.

The rearrangement uses TRBV4-3 and TRBJ1-4, with a possible D match to TRBD1 (5 bases). V lost 0 bases and J lost 8, with 16 bases in between. This CDR3 contains 16 residues. CDR1 is LGHNA and CDR2 is YSLEER in the germline V gene. The CDR3 sequence: CASSQELGAGQEKLFF. The CDR3 DNA is TGCGCCAGCAGCCAAGAGTTAGGGGCAGGGCAAGAAAAACTGTTTTTT.

J is TRBJ1-1 and V is TRBV7-9; D call uncertain. Trimming removed 6 bases from V and 2 bases from J, with 10 bases in between. The length of the CDR3 is 13 residues. Germline lookup yields CDR1 SEHNR and CDR2 FQNEAQ (reference sequence). The DNA for the CDR3 is TGTGCCAGCAGGGAGCCCCCAAACACTGAAGCTTTCTTT. Translation gives CASREPPNTEAFF.

This CDR3 reads CASRGSGARDTQYF. For the CDR3, the DNA is TGTGCCAGCAGAGGGAGCGGGGCCCGAGATACGCAGTATTTT. The chain combines TRBV6-1 with TRBJ2-3; TRBD2 matches 7 bases. The CDR3 contains 14 residues. The V segment lost 6 bases and the J segment 5 bases; nucleotides outside the gene matches: 8. CDR1 is MNHNS, CDR2 SASEGT, per germline.

The rearrangement links TRBV27 to TRBJ2-1; D possibly corresponds to TRBD2 (6 bases). CDR3 length equals 12 residues. V dropped 6 bases and J dropped 6 bases, with 9 bases sitting between them. Germline values: CDR1 MNHEY, CDR2 SMNVEV (reference sequence). The DNA of the CDR3 is TGTGCCAGCAGACTAGCTTCCAATGAGCAGTTCTTC. Its translation is CASRLASNEQFF.

J is TRBJ1-1 and V is TRBV21-1; the listed D gene, TRBD1, was not tested against the DNA. TRBV21-1 is labeled a pseudogene. This CDR3 comprises 13 residues. CDR3 nucleotide sequence: TGTGCCAGCGGGGCCGGGGACAGACCTAAAGCTTTCTTT. This gives the protein CASGAGDRPKAFF.

This chain connects TRBV14 to TRBJ1-3, with no clear D. CDR3 length equals 16 residues. Germline CDR1 and CDR2: SGHDN and FVKESK. Between the trimmed V and J ends, which lost 2 bases and 0 bases, there was a span of 11 bases. CDR3: CASSQRGWSSGNTIYF. The CDR3 DNA reads as TGTGCCAGCAGCCAACGAGGGTGGAGCTCTGGAAACACCATATATTTT.

The chain couples TRBV2 to TRBJ1-2; 10 bases agree with TRBD1. Germline-derived CDR1 and CDR2 are SNHLY and FYNNEI. V was clipped by 3 bases and J by 5 bases; unmatched bases: 9. The CDR3 contains 16 residues. The CDR3 bases are TGTGCCAGCAGTGACTACGACAGGGGGCCACGGTATGGCTACACCTTC. Protein sequence: CASSDYDRGPRYGYTF.

The chain employs TRBV25-1 and TRBJ1-1; TRBD1 might be the D (5 bases). V lost 2 bases to trimming and J lost 8 bases, with 15 bases between them. The CDR3 length is 14 residues. Per the germline V gene, CDR1 is MGHDK and CDR2 is SYGVNS. CDR3 bases: TGTGCCAGCAGTGAAGGAGGGGACTCCGCAGAAGCTTTCTTT. Protein sequence: CASSEGGDSAEAFF.

The rearrangement uses TRBV15 and TRBJ2-3, with a possible D match to TRBD1 (6 bases). Germline V CDR1 and CDR2: LNHNV, YYDKDF (reference sequence). Trimming removed 3 bases at V and 6 bases at J, with 10 bases between. There are 13 residues in the CDR3. In DNA form, the CDR3 reads TGTGCCACCAGCAGCATGAGGGGGGATACGCAGTATTTT. The encoded protein is CATSSMRGDTQYF.

The rearrangement uses TRBV4-1 and TRBJ2-6, with D possibly TRBD2 on 6 matching bases. Per the germline V gene, CDR1 is MGHRA and CDR2 is YSYEKL. This CDR3 is built from 18 residues. V shed 0 bases and J shed 0 bases, with 12 bases lying between them. The DNA of the CDR3 is TGCGCCAGCAGCCAAGATGGCTTGGGAGGCTCTGGGGCCAACGTCCTGACTTTC. Translation: CASSQDGLGGSGANVLTF.

CDR3 protein: CASSLAGSNEQYF. In DNA form, the CDR3 reads TGTGCCAGCAGTTTAGCAGGTTCTAACGAGCAGTACTTC. The chain joins TRBV27 to TRBJ2-7; D call uncertain. Germline CDR1 is MNHEY and CDR2 is SMNVEV (reference sequence). The CDR3 contains 13 residues. Trimming cost V 2 bases and J 5 bases, with 10 bases left between them.

This clone showed up just once. V gene TRBV5-6 combines with J gene TRBJ2-1, with 14 bases aligning to TRBD2. Per the germline V gene, CDR1 is SGHDT and CDR2 is YYEEEE. The junction had 5 bases not matched to a gene; V was cut back by 0 bases and J by 9 bases. The CDR3 is 16 residues long. CDR3 amino acids: CASSLGLAGGPVEQFF. The CDR3 DNA sequence: TGTGCCAGCAGCTTGGGACTAGCGGGGGGGCCGGTTGAGCAGTTCTTC.

V and J are TRBV28 and TRBJ1-4; D gene unclear. Trimming pared 5 bases from V and 0 bases from J, leaving 7 bases between. CDR1 MDHEN and CDR2 SYDVKM come from the germline V gene. CDR3 size: 14 residues. CDR3 sequence reads: CASSLVTTNEKLFF. The CDR3 DNA reads as TGTGCCAGCAGTCTAGTGACAACTAATGAAAAACTGTTTTTT. The whole variable domain, filled in from reference TRBV28 and TRBJ1-4, reads DVKVTQSSRYLVKRTGEKVFLECVQDMDHENMFWYRQDPGLGLRLIYFSYDVKMKEKGDIPEGYSVSREKKERFSLILESASTNQTSMYLCASSLVTTNEKLFFGSGTQLSVL.

The chain recombines TRBV5-8 with TRBJ2-4, with TRBD2 matching over 9 bases. The CDR3 totals 19 residues. From germline, CDR1 is SGHTS and CDR2 YDEGEE. V lost 0 bases and J lost 7; bases outside the gene matches: 17. CDR3 sequence (DNA): TGTGCCAGCAGCTTGGGTGCTAGCGGGGCCACCTACCAATTGAACATTCAGTACTTC. The encoded protein is CASSLGASGATYQLNIQYF.

The J gene is TRBJ2-7, the V gene TRBV7-8; perhaps TRBD1 as D (5 bases). The germline gives CDR1 SGHVS, CDR2 FQNEAQ. The CDR3 has 13 residues. V shed 0 bases and J shed 2 bases, with 5 bases lying between them. CDR3 sequence reads: CASSLARAYEQYF. The CDR3 nucleotides are TGTGCCAGCAGCTTAGCCAGGGCCTACGAGCAGTACTTC. Full variable domain (missing parts from reference TRBV7-8 and TRBJ2-7): GAGVSQSPRYKVAKRGQDVALRCDPISGHVSLFWYQQALGQGPEFLTYFQNEAQLDKSGLPSDRFFAERPEGSVSTLKIQRTQQEDSAVYLCASSLARAYEQYFGPGTRLTVT.

The chain couples TRBV6-4 to TRBJ2-3; a weak D match, TRBD2 (7 bases). Trimming left V 3 bases short and J 4 bases short, with 11 bases between. The CDR3 extends over 14 amino acids. Germline lookup yields CDR1 MRHNA and CDR2 SNTAGT. The chain's CDR3 is CASSEEGGADTQYF. The CDR3 DNA sequence: TGTGCCAGCAGTGAGGAGGGGGGGGCAGATACGCAGTATTTT.

This clone was seen only a few times. This rearrangement joins TRBV5-4 to TRBJ1-4; TRBD1 is a possible D gene (5 bases). The germline V and J ends were trimmed by 4 bases and 2 bases, with 12 bases remaining between them. This CDR3 comprises 15 residues. CDR1 is SGHNT and CDR2 is YYREEE in the germline V gene (reference sequence). The CDR3 sequence: CASSRGPNTNEKLFF. CDR3 nucleotides: TGTGCCAGCAGCAGGGGCCCGAATACTAATGAAAAACTGTTTTTT.

The V call is TRBV19, the J call TRBJ1-5; D unresolved. The CDR3 loop spans 16 amino acids. Germline CDR1 LNHDA, CDR2 SQIVND (reference sequence). V was cut by 10 bases and J by 5 bases, with 24 bases left in between. As DNA, the CDR3 is TGTGCCACCGCAAATGACGGCCCCAGAACAGATCAGCCCCAGCATTTT. Translating gives CATANDGPRTDQPQHF. The whole variable domain, remainder taken from reference TRBV19 and TRBJ1-5, is DGGITQSPKYLFRKEGQNVTLSCEQNLNHDAMYWYRQDPGQGLRLIYYSQIVNDFQKGDIAEGYSVSREKKESFPLTVTSAQKNPTAFYLCATANDGPRTDQPQHFGDGTRLSIL.